This TCR beta chain derives from a study of cytomegalovirus exposure and HLA in healthy donors. Overall study findings and caveats: The study labeled more than 150 TCR beta chains cytomegalovirus-associated. Reports described diagnosis of cytomegalovirus status by the classifier as highly specific and sensitive. Confirmation was obtained in vitro that a few CMV-associated chains are specific for CMV antigens. Most TCR sequences showed up rarely, but some public TCRs showed up in many donors.

Measured with immunoSEQ multiplex PCR; TCRdb has only the in-frame clones, and not every one. The sample consists of 170,000 or so clones, about 80% of them appearing once. For this clone: What it binds is not known.

Germline V gene lookup returns CDR1 MNHNS and CDR2 SASEGT. V lost 6 bases and J lost 4, with 10 bases in between. The CDR3 has 13 amino acids. V gene TRBV6-1 combines with J gene TRBJ1-5, with a tentative D call TRBD1 (6 bases). The clonotype originates from a woman younger than 30 in good health and CMV-seropositive. Sequenced sample: PBMCs. The CDR3 DNA reads TGTGCCAGCAGCGTCGGACAGAATCAGCCCCAGCATTTT. Translation: CASSVGQNQPQHF.